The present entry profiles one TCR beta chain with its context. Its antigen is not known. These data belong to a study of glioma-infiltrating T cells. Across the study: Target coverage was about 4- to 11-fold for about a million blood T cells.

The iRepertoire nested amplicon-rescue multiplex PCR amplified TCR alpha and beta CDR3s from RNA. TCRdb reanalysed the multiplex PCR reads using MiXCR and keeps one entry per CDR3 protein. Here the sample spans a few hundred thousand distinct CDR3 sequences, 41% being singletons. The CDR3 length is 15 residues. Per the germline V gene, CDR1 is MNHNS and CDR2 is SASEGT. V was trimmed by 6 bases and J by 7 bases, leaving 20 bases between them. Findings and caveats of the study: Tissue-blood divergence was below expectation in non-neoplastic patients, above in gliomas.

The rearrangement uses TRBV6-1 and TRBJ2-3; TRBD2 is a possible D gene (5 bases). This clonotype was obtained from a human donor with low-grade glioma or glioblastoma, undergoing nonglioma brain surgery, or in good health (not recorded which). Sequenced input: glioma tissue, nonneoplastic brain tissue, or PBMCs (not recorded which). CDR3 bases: TGTGCCAGCAGCCCGTTAATCTCAGGACTGCATACGCAGTATTTT. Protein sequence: CASSPLISGLHTQYF.